One and the same sample provided the 23 T cell receptor beta chains below, sequenced in a study of regulatory T cells in long-lasting Graves disease. CDR3-region Arm-PCR and iRepertoire HTBI primers produced the TCR beta libraries. In TCRdb, the multiplex PCR reads were re-called with MiXCR into one record per CDR3 protein. The table includes about 460,000 distinct CDR3 sequences, about 22% detected once. Time point of the sample: persistent/refractory GD, antithyroid drugs over 5 years with positive TRAb. After RNA was extracted from PBMCs, the TCR library was made from it. The sample was peripheral blood mononuclear cells (PBMCs), taken when the disease was refractory, from a patient treated with antithyroid drugs. All receptors come from a female donor with Graves disease.

This clonotype has at least ten counts. This chain links TRBV30 with TRBJ1-6; D call uncertain. With 4 bases removed from V and 9 bases from J, the gap between germline ends came to 13 bases. From germline, CDR1 is GTSNPN and CDR2 SVGIG (reference sequence). This CDR3 has 13 residues. CDR3 sequence: CAWIFASGSPLHF. CDR3 coding DNA: TGTGCCTGGATATTTGCGTCCGGTTCACCCCTCCACTTT.

The sample holds a few counts of this clonotype. This sequence joins TRBV6-1 and TRBJ2-3; perhaps TRBD1 as D (6 bases). The CDR3 loop spans 14 amino acids. Trimming took off 6 bases at V and 1 base at J, with 11 bases between the two ends. Per the germline V gene, CDR1 is MNHNS and CDR2 is SASEGT. CDR3 in amino acids: CASRDNRGTDTQYF. CDR3 nucleotides: TGTGCCAGCAGGGACAACAGGGGCACAGATACGCAGTATTTT.

This chain uses TRBV2 with TRBJ2-1; 7 nucleotides align to TRBD1. Germline CDR1 SNHLY, CDR2 FYNNEI. The CDR3 contains 15 residues. Trimming took 7 bases from V and 7 from J; bases not matched to a gene: 13. CDR3 in DNA: TGTGCCAGCATCTACGGTCGACAGGGTCGGAATGAGCAGTTCTTC. This gives the protein CASIYGRQGRNEQFF.

This clonotype was recorded at least ten times. The CDR3 coding sequence is TGTGCCAGCAGTTATACGGGGGATGGAAGGAACACTGAAGCTTTCTTT. Translated: CASSYTGDGRNTEAFF. The V call is TRBV28, the J call TRBJ1-1, with TRBD1 as a possible D gene (5 bases). Germline loops: CDR1 MDHEN, CDR2 SYDVKM. V gave up 4 bases and J gave up 1 base, with 16 bases separating them. The CDR3 has 16 amino acids. Together with reference TRBV28 and TRBJ1-1, the CDR3 gives the full variable domain: DVKVTQSSRYLVKRTGEKVFLECVQDMDHENMFWYRQDPGLGLRLIYFSYDVKMKEKGDIPEGYSVSREKKERFSLILESASTNQTSMYLCASSYTGDGRNTEAFFGQGTRLTVV.

This clonotype was found many times. The rearrangement links TRBV6-1 to TRBJ1-1; D not resolved. V lost 4 bases and J lost 2, with 11 bases in between. CDR1 is MNHNS, CDR2 SASEGT, per germline. The length of the CDR3 is 14 residues. This chain's CDR3 is CASSGAGFNTEAFF. CDR3 nucleotide sequence: TGTGCCAGCAGTGGGGCCGGATTCAACACTGAAGCTTTCTTT.

This clonotype was recorded many times. The V gene is TRBV12-3 or TRBV12-4, the J gene TRBJ1-2; a possible D gene is TRBD1 (5 bases). V lost 4 bases, J lost 8 bases, and 14 bases lay in between. This CDR3 has 13 residues. CDR3: CASSSGSLRGYTF. The DNA of the CDR3 is TGTGCCAGCAGTTCAGGGAGTTTGAGAGGCTACACCTTC.

This clonotype was found many times. The chain has TRBV6-1 and TRBJ1-1; possible D gene TRBD1, 5 bases. The length of the CDR3 is 13 residues. Trimming took 10 bases from V and 1 from J, leaving 13 bases between them. The germline V gene encodes CDR1 MNHNS and CDR2 SASEGT. The CDR3 DNA follows: TGTGCCACGACCGGGGCCAGGAACACTGAAGCTTTCTTT. This gives the protein CATTGARNTEAFF.

The chain recombines TRBV15 with TRBJ1-5, with a possible D match to TRBD1 (6 bases). This CDR3 is 16 amino acids long. Per germline, CDR1 LNHNV and CDR2 YYDKDF (reference sequence). V shed 1 base and J shed 4 bases, with 14 bases lying between them. The CDR3 DNA is TGTGCCACCAGCAGAGGTCCCGGGGGCGGTAATCAGCCCCAGCATTTT. It yields the protein CATSRGPGGGNQPQHF.

This clonotype was seen a few times. V gene TRBV20-1 combines with J gene TRBJ2-3, with 13 bases aligning to TRBD2. CDR3 length equals 15 residues. Looked up from germline, CDR1 is DFQATT and CDR2 is SNEGSKA (reference sequence). The V and J ends lost 4 bases and 2 bases, in that order; junction bases with no gene match: 3. Written as DNA, the CDR3 is TGCAGTGCTATGGGACTAGCGGGATACACAGATACGCAGTATTTT. Translation gives CSAMGLAGYTDTQYF.

The rearrangement links TRBV6-4 to TRBJ2-3, with 10 bases that match TRBD2. Germline V gene sequence: CDR1 MRHNA, CDR2 SNTAGT. The CDR3 is 15 residues long. J was trimmed by 2 bases and V by 5 bases; bases with no gene match: 4. CDR3 loop: CASSSGTSATDTQYF. Here the CDR3 DNA reads TGTGCCAGCAGTTCCGGGACTAGCGCCACAGATACGCAGTATTTT.

Only a few counts were recorded for this clonotype. V and J are TRBV18 and TRBJ2-4, with a tentative D call TRBD1 (6 bases). Trimming took off 4 bases at V and 9 bases at J, with 16 bases between the two ends. Germline CDR1 KGHSH, CDR2 LQKENI. This CDR3 has 14 residues. CDR3 loop: CASSLTGRPSIQYF. DNA for the CDR3: TGTGCCAGCTCACTAACAGGGAGACCAAGCATTCAGTACTTC.

The chain employs TRBV28 and TRBJ2-2, with 8 bases identical to TRBD1. The CDR3 consists of 15 residues. CDR1 and CDR2 (germline): MDHEN, SYDVKM. The J segment lost 3 bases and the V segment lost 5 bases, leaving 5 bases of the junction unmatched. CDR3 protein: CASSTYRGDTGELFF. CDR3 DNA sequence: TGTGCCAGCAGTACATACAGGGGGGACACCGGGGAGCTGTTTTTT. The full variable domain, with the rest looked up from reference TRBV28 and TRBJ2-2, is DVKVTQSSRYLVKRTGEKVFLECVQDMDHENMFWYRQDPGLGLRLIYFSYDVKMKEKGDIPEGYSVSREKKERFSLILESASTNQTSMYLCASSTYRGDTGELFFGEGSRLTVL.

This clonotype appeared many times. The chain uses TRBV11-2 and TRBJ2-5; perhaps D is TRBD1 or TRBD2 (5 bases each). With 5 bases removed from V and 0 bases from J, the gap between germline ends came to 16 bases. The CDR3 loop spans 16 amino acids. CDR1 is SGHAT, CDR2 FQNNGV, per germline. Written as DNA, the CDR3 is TGTGCCAGCAGCCCCCACGCTGAGGGGTACCAAGAGACCCAGTACTTC. This translates into CASSPHAEGYQETQYF.

V and J are TRBV6-5 and TRBJ1-4; D is perhaps TRBD1 (5 bases). Germline CDR1 MNHEY, CDR2 SVGAGI. V dropped 0 bases and J dropped 8 bases, with 25 bases sitting between them. CDR3 length: 19 amino acids. The DNA of the CDR3 is TGTGCCAGCAGTTACTCGTGGGGCGTTTTCGTTGGGAGCGGCGAAAAACTGTTTTTT. It specifies CASSYSWGVFVGSGEKLFF.

This clonotype was found many times. The chain recombines TRBV12-3 or TRBV12-4 with TRBJ1-2; D is undetermined. V lost 3 bases to trimming and J lost 5 bases, with 13 bases between them. The CDR3 extends over 14 amino acids. CDR3 nucleotide sequence: TGTGCCAGCAGTTTTGGGCAAGTAGAATATGGCTACACCTTC. Protein product: CASSFGQVEYGYTF.

The table lists this clonotype with many counts. The J gene is TRBJ2-7, the V gene TRBV28; D is uncertain. This CDR3 is built from 14 residues. CDR1 and CDR2 from the germline V gene are MDHEN and SYDVKM. Trimming cost V 3 bases and J 2 bases, with 11 bases left between them. CDR3 sequence reads: CASSFLRQAYEQYF. The CDR3 DNA reads as TGTGCCAGCAGTTTTCTCCGGCAGGCCTACGAGCAGTACTTC.

This clonotype was observed a single time. One end of the junction is discordant with germline, which a read error may explain. The chain recombines TRBV28 with TRBJ2-2; D gene uncertain. The CDR3 covers 12 residues. Looked up from germline, CDR1 is MDHEN and CDR2 is SYDVKM. The DNA for the CDR3 is TGTGCCGGCAGTTTCGTGGCCGGGGAGCTGTTTTTT. As protein: CAGSFVAGELFF.

A few counts support this clonotype. The genes are TRBV7-2 and TRBJ1-5; maybe TRBD1 (5 bases). Germline CDR1 is SGHTA and CDR2 is FQGNSA. The CDR3 has 14 residues. V gave up 0 bases and J gave up 5 bases, with 8 bases separating them. CDR3 DNA: TGTGCCAGCAGCTTAGCAGTAGGGGATCAGCCCCAGCATTTT. Translation: CASSLAVGDQPQHF.

There are a few counts of this clonotype. The genes are TRBV29-1 and TRBJ2-7; 13 bases align to TRBD2. Germline V CDR1 and CDR2: SQVTM, ANQGSEA. The trim removed 6 bases at V and 6 bases at J, leaving 5 bases unmatched. CDR3 length: 13 amino acids. CDR3 protein: CSVRTSGSGEQYF. CDR3 nucleotide sequence: TGCAGCGTACGGACTAGCGGGAGTGGCGAGCAGTACTTC.

The chain combines TRBV19 with TRBJ2-7; D is perhaps TRBD1 (6 bases). The germline CDR1 and CDR2 sequences are LNHDA and SQIVND (reference sequence). The CDR3 contains 16 residues. V shed 3 bases and J shed 2 bases, with 17 bases lying between them. This CDR3 is CASSMETGPLPYEQYF. The CDR3 DNA follows: TGTGCCAGTAGTATGGAGACAGGACCCCTTCCCTACGAGCAGTACTTC.

This chain links TRBV7-2 with TRBJ1-5; no definite D call. The germline CDR1 and CDR2 sequences are SGHTA and FQGNSA. The CDR3 contains 15 residues. Trimming left V 1 base short and J 7 bases short, with 14 bases between. DNA of the CDR3: TGTGCCAGCAGCTTAGGGCCGGGGTTAGGACAGCCCCAGCATTTT. It codes for CASSLGPGLGQPQHF.

This clonotype has only a few counts. CDR3 DNA: TGTGCCAGCAGTCCTCAGGGGGCAGGGGATGAAAAACTGTTTTTT. This sequence encodes CASSPQGAGDEKLFF. The genes are TRBV6-1 and TRBJ1-4; 8 bases align to TRBD1. The ends lost 5 bases at V and 6 bases at J; junction bases unmatched: 8. This CDR3 region has 15 residues. Germline loops: CDR1 MNHNS, CDR2 SASEGT.

The rearrangement links TRBV4-1 to TRBJ2-7, with 8 positions matching TRBD2. This CDR3 is 15 amino acids long. V dropped 4 bases and J dropped 2; count of bases not matched to a gene: 7. CDR1 and CDR2 (germline): MGHRA, YSYEKL. The CDR3 DNA sequence: TGCGCCAGCAGCCCAGGTTCCGGGGGGGCCTACGAGCAGTACTTC. Protein product: CASSPGSGGAYEQYF.